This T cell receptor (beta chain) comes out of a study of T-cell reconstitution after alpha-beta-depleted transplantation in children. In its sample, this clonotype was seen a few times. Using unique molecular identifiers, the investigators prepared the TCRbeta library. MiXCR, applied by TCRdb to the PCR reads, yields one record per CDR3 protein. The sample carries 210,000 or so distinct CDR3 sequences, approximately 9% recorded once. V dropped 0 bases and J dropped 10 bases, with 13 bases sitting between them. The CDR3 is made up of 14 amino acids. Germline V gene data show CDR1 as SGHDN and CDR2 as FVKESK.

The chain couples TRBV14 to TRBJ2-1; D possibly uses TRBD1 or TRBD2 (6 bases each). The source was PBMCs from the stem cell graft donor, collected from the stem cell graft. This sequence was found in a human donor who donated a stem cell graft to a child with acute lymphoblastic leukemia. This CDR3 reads CASSQDARGGEQFF. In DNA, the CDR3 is TGTGCCAGCAGCCAAGATGCGCGAGGGGGGGAGCAGTTCTTC. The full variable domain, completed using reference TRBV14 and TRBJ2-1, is EAGVTQFPSHSVIEKGQTVTLRCDPISGHDNLYWYRRVMGKEIKFLLHFVKESKQDESGMPNNRFLAERTGGTYSTLKVQPAELEDSGVYFCASSQDARGGEQFFGPGTRLTVL.